This is a list of T cell receptor beta chains from one sample in a study of T cells expressing NK-cell markers. TCRdb reprocessed the 5' RACE reads and keeps a single row for each CDR3 protein, giving no DNA. The sample table includes around 140,000 distinct CDR3 sequences. The source material was blood T cells: a sorted CD56 or NKG2C T cell subset, CD4+ or CD8+ T cells, or bulk PBMC T cells (not recorded which). The receptors originated from a man younger than 35 in good health. The CDR3 runs from the conserved cysteine through the conserved F or W. Rows may omit the clone size; those that give it use once, few, many or a size class.

cdr3_aa cdr3_length clone_size j_call v_call
CASSPGLAGVDTQYF 15 NA TRBJ2-3 TRBV7-9
CASSPRDSLNIQYF 14 NA TRBJ2-4 TRBV7-9
CASSLGREQYF 11 NA TRBJ2-7 TRBV12-3/TRBV12-4
CASSLRGIDGYTF 13 NA TRBJ1-2 TRBV6-1
CASGTGVTEAFF 12 NA TRBJ1-1 TRBV2
CASSLGRGSSVKLFF 15 NA TRBJ1-4 TRBV13
CSVSTGGYGYTF 12 NA TRBJ1-2 TRBV29-1
CASSWGLSTDYEQYF 15 NA TRBJ2-7 TRBV19
CASRSGAGLGTGELFF 16 NA TRBJ2-2 TRBV5-5
CASSFWGEWLVEQFF 15 NA TRBJ2-1 TRBV12-3/TRBV12-4
CASRDGTYEQYF 12 NA TRBJ2-7 TRBV28
CASSQGEEFADTQYF 15 NA TRBJ2-3 TRBV16
CACRGRGGLAGGYEQYF 17 NA TRBJ2-7 TRBV30
CASSQEGGSNQPQHF 15 medium-sized TRBJ1-5 TRBV4-1
CASSYSLRGSPRTDTQYF 18 NA TRBJ2-3 TRBV6-5
CASSDKHGRNYQETQYF 17 NA TRBJ2-5 TRBV6-1
CASSPGHEREQYF 13 NA TRBJ2-7 TRBV6-2/TRBV6-3
CASSLLGDNEQFF 13 NA TRBJ2-1 TRBV7-9
CASSQDTPTGEQYF 14 NA TRBJ2-7 TRBV3-1
CASRMNTGELFF 12 NA TRBJ2-2 TRBV7-6
CSVEGGVLAAFNEQFF 16 NA TRBJ2-1 TRBV29-1
CASSDVTGSNEAFF 14 NA TRBJ1-1 TRBV2
CASRPNPGRLWEQYF 15 NA TRBJ2-7 TRBV27
CSVGGDSQNTGELFF 15 NA TRBJ2-2 TRBV29-1